The 21 T cell receptor beta chains in this list originate from one sample, sequenced in a study of read filtering for tumor transcriptome and immune sequencing. Molecular barcoded adaptors covering alpha/delta and beta/gamma chains were used on approximately 440 ng RNA. TCRdb used MiXCR to reprocess the reads, holding one entry per CDR3 protein. The sample includes approximately 58,000 distinct CDR3 sequences, roughly 19% seen only once; the top ten take about a sixth. Source material: a population of CD138-negative cells sorted from bone marrow. These receptors all come from a donor over 35 with multiple myeloma.

This clonotype was detected a few times. Just one base apart from a much larger clone, this may be a read error. Without the conserved terminal phenylalanine or tryptophan, this CDR3 likely stems from a read error. The chain links TRBV3-1 to TRBJ2-7; possible D gene TRBD2, 7 bases. The V end lost 4 bases, the J end lost 2 bases, and 18 bases lay between the germline ends. This CDR3 spans 16 amino acids. CDR1 LGHDT and CDR2 YNNKEL come from the germline V gene (reference sequence). CDR3 sequence reads: CASSPTGAGVAYEQYS. The CDR3 coding sequence is TGTGCCAGCAGCCCTACGGGGGCGGGAGTCGCCTACGAGCAGTACTCC.

This clonotype was picked up many times. The junction does not match germline at one end; this may be a read error. V is TRBV12-3 or TRBV12-4 and J is TRBJ2-5; TRBD2 matches 9 bases. CDR3 length equals 15 residues. The CDR3 region is CASRLGLAGSETQYF. DNA of the CDR3: TGTGCCAGCAGATTAGGGCTAGCGGGGTCCGAGACCCAGTACTTC.

The rearrangement links TRBV18 to TRBJ2-5, with TRBD1 matching 9 bases. J lost 5 bases, V lost 6 bases, and 10 bases had no gene match. In germline, CDR1 is KGHSH, CDR2 LQKENI. The CDR3 consists of 15 residues. The CDR3 region has the DNA TGTGCCAGCTCCACAGAGCGGACAGGGGTTGAGACCCAGTACTTC. Its translation is CASSTERTGVETQYF.

This clonotype has at least ten counts. The chain links TRBV20-1 to TRBJ2-7; 14 positions agree with TRBD2. CDR3 length: 15 amino acids. Trimming took 3 bases from V and 6 from J; bases not matched to a gene: 7. Per germline, CDR1 DFQATT and CDR2 SNEGSKA (reference sequence). The CDR3 sequence: CSARGGLAGVREQYF. The CDR3 DNA reads TGCAGTGCTAGGGGGGGACTAGCGGGAGTCCGCGAGCAGTACTTC.

This clonotype showed up many times. The gene calls are TRBV10-3 and TRBJ2-1, with D perhaps matching TRBD1 (7 bases). Germline CDR1 and CDR2: ENHRY and SYGVKD. V was cut by 3 bases and J by 7 bases, with 16 bases left in between. The CDR3 contains 15 residues. The CDR3: CAISDLGGTANEQFF. The CDR3 DNA sequence: TGTGCCATCAGTGACCTCGGAGGGACAGCAAATGAGCAGTTCTTC.

In its sample, this clonotype was seen many times. The chain combines TRBV7-9 with TRBJ1-1; the D is unclear. CDR3 length equals 16 residues. V lost 1 base, J lost 3 bases, and 15 bases lay in between. Per germline, CDR1 SEHNR and CDR2 FQNEAQ (reference sequence). CDR3 nucleotide sequence: TGTGCCAGCAGCTTAGTGAGAGGGCTAAGGGACACTGAAGCTTTCTTT. As protein: CASSLVRGLRDTEAFF.

This clonotype has at least ten counts. CDR3 sequence (DNA): TGTGCCAGCAGCTTAGCTATAAGTGCAGGAGTGGAAGAGACCCAGTACTTC. Its translation is CASSLAISAGVEETQYF. This chain links TRBV7-6 with TRBJ2-5; D uncertain. Trimming removed 0 bases at V and 3 bases at J, with 17 bases between. The CDR3 totals 17 residues. Germline V gene lookup returns CDR1 SGHVS and CDR2 FNYEAQ.

A note on this clonotype: The CDR3 end shows no conserved phenylalanine or tryptophan, and so a read error is likely. The chain is built from TRBV6-5 and TRBJ2-6; tentatively, D is TRBD1 (6 bases). The CDR3 is made up of 14 amino acids. Germline V gene sequence: CDR1 MNHEY, CDR2 SVGAGI. The CDR3 loop is CASRTDSGASVLTS. CDR3 nucleotides: TGTGCCAGTAGGACAGACTCTGGGGCCAGCGTCCTGACTTCC.

The chain couples TRBV7-2 to TRBJ2-1, with TRBD2 as a possible D gene (5 bases). The CDR3 spans 15 residues. Trimming cost V 3 bases and J 7 bases, with 16 bases left between them. Germline CDR1 is SGHTA and CDR2 is FQGNSA. The DNA of the CDR3 is TGTGCCAGCAGCTTGGGTACGGGAACACTAAATGAGCAGTTCTTC. Amino acid sequence: CASSLGTGTLNEQFF.

This clonotype has ten or more counts. The chain uses TRBV3-1 and TRBJ2-2, with TRBD2 matching over 7 bases. V shed 0 bases, J shed 0 bases, and the junction held 7 bases outside the gene matches. There are 18 residues in the CDR3. The germline V gene encodes CDR1 LGHDT and CDR2 YNNKEL (reference sequence). Here the CDR3 DNA reads TGTGCCAGCAGCCAAGACTTCCCTGCGGGGGCGAACACCGGGGAGCTGTTTTTT. Translation: CASSQDFPAGANTGELFF.

This clonotype was recorded many times. This chain's CDR3 is CASSLDTYNTEAFF. CDR3 in DNA: TGCGCCAGCAGCTTGGACACCTACAACACTGAAGCTTTCTTT. The chain links TRBV5-1 to TRBJ1-1; no clear D. Per the germline V gene, CDR1 is SGHRS and CDR2 is YFSETQ. Trimming removed 0 bases from V and 2 bases from J, with 8 bases in between. There are 14 residues in the CDR3.

V usage is TRBV6-1 and J usage is TRBJ2-1; 11 nucleotides line up with TRBD2. In germline, CDR1 is MNHNS, CDR2 SASEGT. CDR3 length equals 17 residues. J lost 7 bases, V lost 6 bases, and 14 bases had no gene match. The CDR3 region has the DNA TGTGCCAGCAGAACCAGAGTAACTAGCGGGAGCGGGAATGAGCAGTTCTTC. Protein: CASRTRVTSGSGNEQFF.

This clonotype was counted at least ten times. The chain joins TRBV7-9 to TRBJ1-1; the D gene is possibly TRBD1 (5 bases). The germline V gene encodes CDR1 SEHNR and CDR2 FQNEAQ (reference sequence). The CDR3 extends over 15 amino acids. The V end lost 6 bases, the J end lost 3 bases, and 17 bases lay between the germline ends. The CDR3 here is CASSSAGTQHTEAFF. CDR3 nucleotides: TGTGCCAGCAGTTCCGCCGGGACCCAGCACACTGAAGCTTTCTTT.

This clonotype was counted ten times or more. The chain uses TRBV12-3 or TRBV12-4 and TRBJ1-1; a weak D match, TRBD1 (5 bases). V was clipped by 3 bases and J by 3 bases, with 11 bases between them. This CDR3 has 14 amino acids. The CDR3 sequence: CASSLLSRDTEAFF. Written as DNA, the CDR3 is TGTGCCAGCAGTTTGCTCTCCAGGGACACTGAAGCTTTCTTT.

This clonotype was counted ten times or more. The CDR3 DNA sequence: TGTGCCAGTAGTATGACCCCGAAACAGGCCACCCGTCCGGATTACGAGCAGTACTTC. It yields the protein CASSMTPKQATRPDYEQYF. The rearrangement uses TRBV19 and TRBJ2-7; D may be TRBD1 (5 bases). Germline V CDR1 and CDR2: LNHDA, SQIVND (reference sequence). Trimming stripped 3 bases from V and 4 bases from J, with 28 bases between. The CDR3 is 19 residues long.

This chain uses TRBV19 with TRBJ2-1, with D perhaps matching TRBD2 (5 bases). Trimming stripped 2 bases from V and 1 base from J, with 12 bases between. Germline CDR1 is LNHDA and CDR2 is SQIVND (reference sequence). The CDR3 is 16 residues long. CDR3 coding DNA: TGTGCCAGTAGTATAAGGGAGTCAAGGTCCTACAATGAGCAGTTCTTC. This encodes CASSIRESRSYNEQFF.

For this clonotype: A much larger clone sits a single nucleotide away, making a read error possible. The CDR3 reads CSVEELRGAGSTF. CDR3 sequence (DNA): TGCAGCGTTGAAGAGCTGCGCGGGGCGGGCTCCACCTTC. This chain links TRBV29-1 with TRBJ1-2; possibly TRBD1 for D (5 bases). The CDR3 has 13 residues. Germline CDR1 reads SQVTM; CDR2 reads ANQGSEA.

The V and J genes are TRBV5-1 and TRBJ2-7, with D possibly being TRBD1 (6 bases). V dropped 3 bases and J dropped 3 bases, with 10 bases sitting between them. CDR3 size: 13 residues. CDR1 is SGHRS, CDR2 YFSETQ, per germline. This CDR3 reads CASSSSQGYEQYF. As DNA, the CDR3 is TGCGCCAGCAGCTCCTCACAGGGCTACGAGCAGTACTTC.

The rearrangement joins TRBV7-3 to TRBJ2-1; 12 bases agree with TRBD2. V lost 5 bases and J lost 1; bases outside the gene matches: 3. In germline, CDR1 is SGHTA, CDR2 FQGTGA. This CDR3 is built from 16 residues. The CDR3 sequence: CASSLGLAGSYNEQFF. CDR3 nucleotide sequence: TGTGCCAGCAGCCTAGGACTAGCGGGGTCCTACAATGAGCAGTTCTTC. The full variable domain, completed using reference TRBV7-3 and TRBJ2-1, is GAGVSQTPSNKVTEKGKYVELRCDPISGHTALYWYRQSLGQGPEFLIYFQGTGAADDSGLPNDRFFAVRPEGSVSTLKIQRTERGDSAVYLCASSLGLAGSYNEQFFGPGTRLTVL.

This clonotype has just a few counts. V is TRBV7-2 and J is TRBJ2-1; D assignment may be TRBD1 or TRBD2 (6 bases each). V was trimmed by 3 bases and J by 3 bases, leaving 12 bases between them. In germline, CDR1 is SGHTA, CDR2 FQGNSA. This CDR3 spans 15 amino acids. The CDR3 coding sequence is TGTGCCAGCAGCTTTATCGGGGGCTTCTACAATGAGCAGTTCTTC. Protein: CASSFIGGFYNEQFF.

The table lists this clonotype with many counts. The chain has TRBV12-3 or TRBV12-4 and TRBJ1-5, with D maybe TRBD1 (6 bases). V lost 1 base and J 3 bases, leaving 10 bases between the germline ends. This CDR3 has 15 amino acids. The CDR3 protein is CASSLVQGSNQPQHF. The CDR3 DNA reads as TGTGCCAGCAGTTTAGTCCAGGGGTCCAATCAGCCCCAGCATTTT.